A single sample is the source of the 12 T cell receptor beta chains below, sequenced in a study of T cell repertoires in cytomegalovirus infection. TCRdb ran MiXCR on the reads and lists one entry per CDR3 protein. The table has roughly 280,000 distinct CDR3 sequences, roughly an eighth seen once; the top ten hold around 8.7%. Material for sequencing was PBMCs. These receptors were taken from a human donor in good health (CMV status not recorded). Some clones in this sample may be carry-over from other donors' samples.

The chain carries TRBV19 and TRBJ1-5, with 10 bases that match TRBD1. V lost 8 bases and J lost 2; bases outside the gene matches: 3. This CDR3 contains 14 residues. Germline V gene data show CDR1 as LNHDA and CDR2 as SQIVND (reference sequence). CDR3 region: CASWTGGRNQPQHF. CDR3 in DNA: TGTGCCAGTTGGACAGGGGGACGCAATCAGCCCCAGCATTTT.

The table lists this clonotype with many counts. V gene TRBV7-2 combines with J gene TRBJ2-1, with 7 bases aligning to TRBD2. CDR3 length: 14 residues. Germline-derived CDR1 and CDR2 are SGHTA and FQGNSA. Trimming removed 5 bases from V and 5 bases from J; junction bases left unmatched: 6. This CDR3 reads CASSSGTGDNEQFF. CDR3 coding DNA: TGTGCCAGCAGCAGCGGGACGGGCGACAATGAGCAGTTCTTC. The complete variable domain, with remaining parts taken from reference TRBV7-2 and TRBJ2-1, reads GAGVSQSPSNKVTEKGKDVELRCDPISGHTALYWYRQSLGQGLEFLIYFQGNSAPDKSGLPSDRFSAERTGGSVSTLTIQRTQQEDSAVYLCASSSGTGDNEQFFGPGTRLTVL.

This clonotype was observed many times. The chain uses TRBV7-2 and TRBJ1-1, with D possibly being TRBD1 (6 bases). Germline V gene data show CDR1 as SGHTA and CDR2 as FQGNSA. V was shortened by 6 bases and J by 4 bases, with 12 bases between the two germline ends. The CDR3 sequence is 13 residues long. The CDR3, as DNA: TGTGCCAGCAGTCAGCAGGGGAGCACTGAAGCTTTCTTT. It codes for CASSQQGSTEAFF.

The table lists this clonotype with many counts. The rearrangement uses TRBV7-2 and TRBJ1-2; weak D call: TRBD1 (5 bases). The germline V gene encodes CDR1 SGHTA and CDR2 FQGNSA. V lost 1 base, J lost 8 bases, and 8 bases lay in between. The CDR3 loop spans 12 amino acids. CDR3 in DNA: TGTGCCAGCAGCTTAGGAGGGGTGGGCTACACCTTC. Residues: CASSLGGVGYTF.

This clonotype was seen repeatedly, ten times or more. This sequence joins TRBV29-1 and TRBJ1-2, with 9 bases that match TRBD1. This CDR3 has 13 amino acids. Per germline, CDR1 SQVTM and CDR2 ANQGSEA. V was clipped by 4 bases and J by 8 bases; unmatched bases: 8. The DNA of the CDR3 is TGCAGCGTTGTGGGACAGGGCGCTTGGGGCTACACCTTC. The encoded protein is CSVVGQGAWGYTF.

This clonotype occurred many times. This chain uses TRBV7-2 with TRBJ2-4, with D hard to call. The V and J ends lost 6 bases and 7 bases respectively, with 10 bases between them. Germline-derived CDR1 and CDR2 are SGHTA and FQGNSA. The CDR3 contains 12 residues. The DNA for the CDR3 is TGTGCCAGCAGGGGCGAGGTGAACATTCAGTACTTC. Amino acids: CASRGEVNIQYF.

The chain is built from TRBV12-3 or TRBV12-4 and TRBJ1-1, with no clear D. The CDR3 has 13 amino acids. The V end was cut by 1 base, the J end by 3 bases, with 6 bases between. CDR3 residues: CASSLEAYTEAFF. CDR3 in DNA: TGTGCCAGCAGTTTAGAGGCGTACACTGAAGCTTTCTTT.

This clonotype was observed many times. The chain couples TRBV7-9 to TRBJ1-3; 10 bases match TRBD1. The CDR3 is made up of 16 amino acids. Trimming cost V 5 bases and J 1 base; bases outside gene matches: 5. Germline lookup yields CDR1 SEHNR and CDR2 FQNEAQ (reference sequence). In DNA, the CDR3 is TGTGCCAGCAGCGGCCGGGACAGGGGTTCTGGAAACACCATATATTTT. Encoded protein: CASSGRDRGSGNTIYF. The variable domain in full, with the rest retrieved from reference TRBV7-9 and TRBJ1-3, is DTGVSQNPRHKITKRGQNVTFRCDPISEHNRLYWYRQTLGQGPEFLTYFQNEAQLEKSRLLSDRFSAERPKGSFSTLEIQRTEQGDSAMYLCASSGRDRGSGNTIYFGEGSWLTVV.

At least ten counts were recorded for this clonotype. The gene calls are TRBV20-1 and TRBJ2-1; D not certain. Trimming removed 2 bases from V and 8 bases from J, with 7 bases in between. CDR1 is DFQATT and CDR2 is SNEGSKA in the germline V gene (reference sequence). The CDR3 extends over 11 amino acids. This CDR3 is CSARSIHEQFF. The CDR3, as DNA: TGCAGTGCTAGATCAATTCATGAGCAGTTCTTC.

The chain recombines TRBV12-3 or TRBV12-4 with TRBJ2-7; 10 nucleotides agree with TRBD1. The CDR3 covers 13 residues. The J segment lost 6 bases and the V segment lost 7 bases, leaving 6 bases of the junction unmatched. The CDR3 reads CASTRDRGPEQYF. CDR3 coding DNA: TGTGCCAGCACCAGGGACAGGGGACCCGAGCAGTACTTC.

This chain uses TRBV20-1 with TRBJ2-3; the D gene is possibly TRBD1 (5 bases). This CDR3 is 15 amino acids long. Trimming shortened V by 0 bases and J by 1 base, and 11 bases separated the two germline ends. CDR1 is DFQATT and CDR2 is SNEGSKA in the germline V gene (reference sequence). CDR3 sequence reads: CSARETGLRTDTQYF. CDR3 nucleotide sequence: TGCAGTGCTAGAGAAACAGGATTGCGCACAGATACGCAGTATTTT.

V and J are TRBV4-3 and TRBJ2-3; 8 positions match TRBD1. In germline, CDR1 is LGHNA, CDR2 YSLEER. The trim removed 2 bases at V and 0 bases at J, leaving 4 bases unmatched. This CDR3 contains 16 residues. The CDR3 bases are TGCGCCAGCAGCCAAATTACAGGGGGGAGCACAGATACGCAGTATTTT. Its protein product is CASSQITGGSTDTQYF.